This record covers a single TCR beta chain. The data were taken from a study of blood T cells in healthy people across ages. Germline V gene data show CDR1 as SEHNR and CDR2 as FQNEAQ (reference sequence). CDR3 size: 17 residues. The V gene end was trimmed by 5 bases and the J gene end by 3 bases; junction bases not matched to a gene: 9. The second PCR ran about 6 to 11 cycles with a sample-barcoded 5' primer and J-beta primers. TCRdb re-called the 5' RACE reads through MiXCR, storing one row per CDR3 protein. Here the sample spans approximately 800,000 distinct CDR3 sequences, roughly 56% being singletons.

Sequenced sample: blood. This receptor was identified in a man between 35 and 55 years old in good health. The chain couples TRBV7-9 to TRBJ2-3, with TRBD2 matching 12 bases. In DNA form, the CDR3 reads TGTGCCAGCAGCCCACACCAGACTAGCGGGAGAACAGATACGCAGTATTTT. It encodes CASSPHQTSGRTDTQYF. Combining the CDR3 with reference TRBV7-9 and TRBJ2-3 gives the whole variable domain DTGVSQNPRHKITKRGQNVTFRCDPISEHNRLYWYRQTLGQGPEFLTYFQNEAQLEKSRLLSDRFSAERPKGSFSTLEIQRTEQGDSAMYLCASSPHQTSGRTDTQYFGPGTRLTVL.